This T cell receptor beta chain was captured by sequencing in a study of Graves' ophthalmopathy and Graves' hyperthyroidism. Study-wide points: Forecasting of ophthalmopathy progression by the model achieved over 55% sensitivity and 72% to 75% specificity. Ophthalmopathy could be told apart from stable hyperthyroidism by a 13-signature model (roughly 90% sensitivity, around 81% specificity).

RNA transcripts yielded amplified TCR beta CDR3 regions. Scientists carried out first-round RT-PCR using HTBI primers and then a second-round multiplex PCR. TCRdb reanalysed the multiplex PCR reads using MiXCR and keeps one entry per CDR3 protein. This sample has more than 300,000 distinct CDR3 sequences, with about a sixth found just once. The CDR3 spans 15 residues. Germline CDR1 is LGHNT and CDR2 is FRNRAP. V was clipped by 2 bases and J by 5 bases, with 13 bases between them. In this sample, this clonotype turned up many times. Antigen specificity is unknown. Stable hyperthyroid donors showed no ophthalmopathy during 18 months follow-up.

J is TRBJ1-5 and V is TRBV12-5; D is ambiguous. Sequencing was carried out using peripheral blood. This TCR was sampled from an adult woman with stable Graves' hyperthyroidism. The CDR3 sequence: CASGLSGSRHQPQHF. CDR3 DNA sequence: TGTGCTAGTGGTTTGTCCGGAAGCCGCCATCAGCCCCAGCATTTT.